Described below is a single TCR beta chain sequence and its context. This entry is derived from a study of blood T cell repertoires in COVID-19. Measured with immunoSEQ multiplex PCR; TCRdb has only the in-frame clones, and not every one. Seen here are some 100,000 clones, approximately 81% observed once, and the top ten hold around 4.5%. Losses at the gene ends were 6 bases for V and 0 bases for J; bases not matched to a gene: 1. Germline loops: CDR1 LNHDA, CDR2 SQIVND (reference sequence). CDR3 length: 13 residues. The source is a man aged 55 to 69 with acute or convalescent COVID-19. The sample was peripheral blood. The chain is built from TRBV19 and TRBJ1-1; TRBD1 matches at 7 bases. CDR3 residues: CASRGTVNTEAFF. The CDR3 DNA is TGTGCCAGTAGAGGGACAGTGAACACTGAAGCTTTCTTT. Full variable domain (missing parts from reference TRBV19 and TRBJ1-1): DGGITQSPKYLFRKEGQNVTLSCEQNLNHDAMYWYRQDPGQGLRLIYYSQIVNDFQKGDIAEGYSVSREKKESFPLTVTSAQKNPTAFYLCASRGTVNTEAFFGQGTRLTVV.